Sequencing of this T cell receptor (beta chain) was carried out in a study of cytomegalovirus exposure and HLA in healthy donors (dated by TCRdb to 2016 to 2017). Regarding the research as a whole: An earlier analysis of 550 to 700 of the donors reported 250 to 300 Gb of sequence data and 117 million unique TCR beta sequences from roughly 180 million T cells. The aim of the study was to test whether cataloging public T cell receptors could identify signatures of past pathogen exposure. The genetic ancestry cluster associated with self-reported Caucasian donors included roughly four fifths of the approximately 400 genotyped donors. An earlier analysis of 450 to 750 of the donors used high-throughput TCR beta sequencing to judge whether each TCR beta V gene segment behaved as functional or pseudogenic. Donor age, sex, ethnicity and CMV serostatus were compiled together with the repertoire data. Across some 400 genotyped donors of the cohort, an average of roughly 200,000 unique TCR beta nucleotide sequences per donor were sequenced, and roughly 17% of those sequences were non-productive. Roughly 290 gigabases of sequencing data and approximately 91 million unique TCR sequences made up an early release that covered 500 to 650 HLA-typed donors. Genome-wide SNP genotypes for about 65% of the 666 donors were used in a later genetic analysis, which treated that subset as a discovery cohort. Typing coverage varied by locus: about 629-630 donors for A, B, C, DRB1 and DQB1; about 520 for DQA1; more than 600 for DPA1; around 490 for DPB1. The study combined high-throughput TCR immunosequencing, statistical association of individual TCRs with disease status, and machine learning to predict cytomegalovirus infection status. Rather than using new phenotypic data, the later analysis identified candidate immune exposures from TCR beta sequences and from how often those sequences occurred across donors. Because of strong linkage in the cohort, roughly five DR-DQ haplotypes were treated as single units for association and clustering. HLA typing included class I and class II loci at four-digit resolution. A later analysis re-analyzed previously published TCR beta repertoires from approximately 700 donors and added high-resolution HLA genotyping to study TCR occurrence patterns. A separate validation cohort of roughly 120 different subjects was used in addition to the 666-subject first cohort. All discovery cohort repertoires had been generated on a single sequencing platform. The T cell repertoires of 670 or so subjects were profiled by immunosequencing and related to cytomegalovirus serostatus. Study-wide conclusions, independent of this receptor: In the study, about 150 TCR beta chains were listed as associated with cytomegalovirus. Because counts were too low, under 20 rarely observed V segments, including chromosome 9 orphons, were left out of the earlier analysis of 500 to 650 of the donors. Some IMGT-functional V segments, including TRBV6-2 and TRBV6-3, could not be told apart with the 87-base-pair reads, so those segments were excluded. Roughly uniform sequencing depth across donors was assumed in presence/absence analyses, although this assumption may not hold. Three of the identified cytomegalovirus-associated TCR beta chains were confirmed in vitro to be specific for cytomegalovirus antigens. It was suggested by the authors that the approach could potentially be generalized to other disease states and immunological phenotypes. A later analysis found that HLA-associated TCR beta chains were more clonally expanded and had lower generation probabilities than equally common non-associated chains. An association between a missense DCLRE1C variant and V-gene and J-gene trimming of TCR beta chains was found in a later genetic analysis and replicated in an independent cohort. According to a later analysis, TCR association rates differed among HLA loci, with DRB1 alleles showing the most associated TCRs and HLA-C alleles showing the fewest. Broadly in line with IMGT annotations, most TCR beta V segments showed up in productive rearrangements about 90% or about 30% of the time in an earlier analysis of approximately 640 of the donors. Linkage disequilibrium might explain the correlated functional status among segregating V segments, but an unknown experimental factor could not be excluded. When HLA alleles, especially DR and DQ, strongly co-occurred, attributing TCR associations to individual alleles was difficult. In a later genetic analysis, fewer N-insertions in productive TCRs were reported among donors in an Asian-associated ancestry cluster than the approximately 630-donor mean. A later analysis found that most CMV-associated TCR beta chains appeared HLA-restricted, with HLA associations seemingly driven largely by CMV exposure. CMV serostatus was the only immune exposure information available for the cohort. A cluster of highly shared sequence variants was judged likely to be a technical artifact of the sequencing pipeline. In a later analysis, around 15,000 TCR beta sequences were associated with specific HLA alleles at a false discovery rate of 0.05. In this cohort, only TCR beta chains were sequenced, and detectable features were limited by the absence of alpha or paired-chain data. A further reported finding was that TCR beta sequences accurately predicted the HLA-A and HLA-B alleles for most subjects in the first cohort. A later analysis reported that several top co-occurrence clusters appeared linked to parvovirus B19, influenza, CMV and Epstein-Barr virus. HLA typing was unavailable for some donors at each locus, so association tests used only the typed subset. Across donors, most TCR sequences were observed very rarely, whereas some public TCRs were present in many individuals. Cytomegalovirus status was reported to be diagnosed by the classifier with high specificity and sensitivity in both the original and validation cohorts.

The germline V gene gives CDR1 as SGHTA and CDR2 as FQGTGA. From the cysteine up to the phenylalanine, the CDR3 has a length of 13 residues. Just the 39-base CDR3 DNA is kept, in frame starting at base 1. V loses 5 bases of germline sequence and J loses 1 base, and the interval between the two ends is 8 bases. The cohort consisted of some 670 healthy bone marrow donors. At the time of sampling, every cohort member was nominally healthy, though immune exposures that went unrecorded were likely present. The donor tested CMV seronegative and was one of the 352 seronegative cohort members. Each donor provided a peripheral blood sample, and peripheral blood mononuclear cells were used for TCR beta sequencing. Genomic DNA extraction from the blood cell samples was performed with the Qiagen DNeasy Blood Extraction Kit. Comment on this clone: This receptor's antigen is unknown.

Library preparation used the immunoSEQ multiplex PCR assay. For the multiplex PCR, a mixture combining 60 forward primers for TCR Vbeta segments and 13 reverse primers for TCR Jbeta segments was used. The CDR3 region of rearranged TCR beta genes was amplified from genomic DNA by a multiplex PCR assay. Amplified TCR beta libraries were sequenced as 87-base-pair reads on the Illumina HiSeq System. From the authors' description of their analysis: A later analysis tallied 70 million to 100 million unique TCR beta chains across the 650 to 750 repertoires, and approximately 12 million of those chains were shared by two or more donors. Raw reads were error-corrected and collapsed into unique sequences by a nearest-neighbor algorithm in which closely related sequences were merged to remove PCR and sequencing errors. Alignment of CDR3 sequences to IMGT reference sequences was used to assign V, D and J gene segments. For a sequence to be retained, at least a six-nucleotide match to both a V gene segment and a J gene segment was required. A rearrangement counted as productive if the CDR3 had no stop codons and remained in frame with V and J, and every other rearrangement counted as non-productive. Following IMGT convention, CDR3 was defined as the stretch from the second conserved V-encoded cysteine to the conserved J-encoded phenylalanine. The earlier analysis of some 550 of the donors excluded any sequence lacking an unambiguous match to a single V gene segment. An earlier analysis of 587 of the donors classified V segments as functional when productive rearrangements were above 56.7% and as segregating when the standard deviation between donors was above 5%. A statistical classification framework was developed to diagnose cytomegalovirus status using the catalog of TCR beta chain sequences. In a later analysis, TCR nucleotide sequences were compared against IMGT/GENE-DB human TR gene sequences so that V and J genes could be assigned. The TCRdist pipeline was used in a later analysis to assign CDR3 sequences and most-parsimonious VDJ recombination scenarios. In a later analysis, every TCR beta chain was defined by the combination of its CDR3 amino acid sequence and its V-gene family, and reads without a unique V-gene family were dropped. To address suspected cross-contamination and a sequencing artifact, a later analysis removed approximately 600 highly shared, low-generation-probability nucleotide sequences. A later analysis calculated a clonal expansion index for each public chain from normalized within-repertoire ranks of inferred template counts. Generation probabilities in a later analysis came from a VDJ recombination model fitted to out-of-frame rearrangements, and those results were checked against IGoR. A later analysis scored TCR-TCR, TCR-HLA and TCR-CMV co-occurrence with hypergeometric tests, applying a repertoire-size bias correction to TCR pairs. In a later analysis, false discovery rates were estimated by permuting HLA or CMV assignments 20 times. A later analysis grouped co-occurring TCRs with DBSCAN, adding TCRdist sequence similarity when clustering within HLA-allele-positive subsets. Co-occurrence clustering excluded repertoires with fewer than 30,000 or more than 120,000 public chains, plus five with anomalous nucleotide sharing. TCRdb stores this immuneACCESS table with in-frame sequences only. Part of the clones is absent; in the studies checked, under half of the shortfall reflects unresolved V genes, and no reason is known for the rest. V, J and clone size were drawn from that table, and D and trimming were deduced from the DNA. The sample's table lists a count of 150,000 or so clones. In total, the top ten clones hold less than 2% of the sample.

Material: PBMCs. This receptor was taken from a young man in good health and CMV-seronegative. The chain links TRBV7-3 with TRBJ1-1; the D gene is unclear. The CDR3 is CASSPGWNTEAFF. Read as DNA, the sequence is TGTGCCAGCAGCCCCGGTTGGAACACTGAAGCTTTCTTT.